Presented here are 32 T cell receptor beta chains from one specimen sequenced in a study of T cell responses to AZD1222 COVID-19 vaccine. Assay: immunoSEQ multiplex PCR; the TCRdb copy retains only in-frame clones and omits some. In the table there are roughly 200,000 clones, 85% to 95% of which are singletons. The specimen was peripheral blood, collected 28 days after the second dose of the MenACWY control vaccine. Source of these receptors: an adult who received the MenACWY meningococcal vaccine as a control.

As DNA, the CDR3 is TGTGCCAGCAGCCCCCGAGCGGCTTTGGGGTTGTCAGATACGCAGTATTTT. This codes for CASSPRAALGLSDTQYF. The chain uses TRBV7-8 and TRBJ2-3; D perhaps matches TRBD2 (5 bases). Trimming left V 5 bases short and J 4 bases short, with 22 bases between. The CDR3 sequence is 17 residues long. Germline lookup yields CDR1 SGHVS and CDR2 FQNEAQ.

The chain uses TRBV2 and TRBJ1-1; a weak D match, TRBD1 (6 bases). The germline V and J ends were trimmed by 5 bases and 1 base, with 11 bases remaining between them. The CDR3 extends over 14 amino acids. CDR1 SNHLY and CDR2 FYNNEI come from the germline V gene. The CDR3 nucleotides read TGTGCCAGCAGTTTACAGGGTGGGAACACTGAAGCTTTCTTT. Its translation is CASSLQGGNTEAFF.

The chain couples TRBV3-1 (or the pseudogene TRBV3-2) to TRBJ1-2; D gene uncertain. CDR1 LGHDT and CDR2 YNNKEL come from the germline V gene (reference sequence). The CDR3 has 13 amino acids. Trimming took 1 base from V and 8 from J, leaving 11 bases between them. CDR3 bases: TGTGCCAGCAGCCAAGGGCTAGGAGAGGGCTACACCTTC. It is translated as CASSQGLGEGYTF.

This chain uses TRBV5-6 with TRBJ2-5, with a weak D call TRBD2 (7 bases). CDR3 length: 15 amino acids. Trimming stripped 3 bases from V and 5 bases from J, with 17 bases between. Germline V CDR1 and CDR2: SGHDT, YYEEEE. The CDR3 sequence: CASSSLGGAGETQYF. As DNA, the CDR3 is TGTGCCAGCAGCTCCCTTGGGGGGGCGGGGGAGACCCAGTACTTC. Complete variable domain (other parts from reference TRBV5-6 and TRBJ2-5): DAGVTQSPTHLIKTRGQQVTLRCSPKSGHDTVSWYQQALGQGPQFIFQYYEEEERQRGNFPDRFSGHQFPNYSSELNVNALLLGDSALYLCASSSLGGAGETQYFGPGTRLLVL.

Here the CDR3 reads CASSPDSVNTEAFF. The CDR3 coding sequence is TGTGCCAGCAGCCCGGACAGCGTGAACACTGAAGCTTTCTTT. J is TRBJ1-1 and V is TRBV3-1 (or the pseudogene TRBV3-2); TRBD1 might be the D (6 bases). The CDR3 spans 14 residues. Germline assignment: CDR1 LGHDT and CDR2 YNNKEL (reference sequence). V dropped 4 bases and J dropped 0 bases, with 9 bases sitting between them.

V and J are TRBV19 and TRBJ2-1; 8 nucleotides align to TRBD1. The trim removed 5 bases at V and 5 bases at J, leaving 5 bases unmatched. The CDR3 sequence is 14 residues long. The germline V gene encodes CDR1 LNHDA and CDR2 SQIVND (reference sequence). CDR3 nucleotides: TGTGCCAGTAGTCCGGGACAGGTCAACAATGAGCAGTTCTTC. Translated: CASSPGQVNNEQFF.

The chain is built from TRBV6-5 and TRBJ1-2; 11 nucleotides line up with TRBD1. V shed 6 bases and J 8 bases; nucleotides not matched to a gene: 11. CDR1 is MNHEY and CDR2 is SVGAGI in the germline V gene. The CDR3 covers 15 residues. The CDR3 nucleotides are TGTGCCAGCAGGGCCCGAGGGACAGGGGGTCTCGGCTACACCTTC. It translates to CASRARGTGGLGYTF.

CDR3 sequence reads: CASRTSGGDPRAQYF. The CDR3, as DNA: TGTGCCAGTAGGACTAGCGGGGGAGACCCAAGGGCCCAGTACTTC. The chain joins TRBV19 to TRBJ2-5; 12 bases line up with TRBD2. The trim removed 6 bases at V and 9 bases at J, leaving 11 bases unmatched. Germline V CDR1 and CDR2: LNHDA, SQIVND (reference sequence). CDR3 size: 15 residues.

The chain uses TRBV29-1 and TRBJ1-4; D is perhaps TRBD1 (5 bases). V lost 3 bases and J 14 bases, leaving 13 bases between the germline ends. Looked up from germline, CDR1 is SQVTM and CDR2 is ANQGSEA. The CDR3 extends over 11 amino acids. The CDR3 region has the DNA TGCAGCGTTGACTGGCAGGGAGGGCTGTTTTTT. Encoded protein: CSVDWQGGLFF.

The chain is built from TRBV5-6 and TRBJ1-1; D is unresolved. This CDR3 has 14 residues. Trimming left V 0 bases short and J 1 base short, with 7 bases between. Germline-derived CDR1 and CDR2 are SGHDT and YYEEEE. CDR3 sequence: CASSLGEWNTEAFF. In DNA, the CDR3 is TGTGCCAGCAGCTTGGGGGAGTGGAACACTGAAGCTTTCTTT.

This chain joins TRBV11-2 and TRBJ1-1, with 7 bases identical to TRBD1. This CDR3 contains 14 residues. Germline V lookup: CDR1 SGHAT, CDR2 FQNNGV. The ends lost 2 bases at V and 1 base at J; junction bases unmatched: 1. CDR3 nucleotide sequence: TGTGCCAGCAGCTTAACAGGGGCGAACACTGAAGCTTTCTTT. Residues: CASSLTGANTEAFF.

The genes are TRBV6-2 or TRBV6-3 and TRBJ1-5; no clear D. This CDR3 has 16 amino acids. Germline lookup yields CDR1 MNHEY and CDR2 SVGEGT. V gave up 6 bases and J gave up 0 bases, with 15 bases separating them. CDR3 in amino acids: CASSIHVPLSNQPQHF. CDR3 DNA sequence: TGTGCCAGCAGCATTCACGTACCCCTTAGCAATCAGCCCCAGCATTTT.

V gene TRBV5-5 combines with J gene TRBJ2-5; 12 nucleotides match TRBD1. With V trimmed by 2 bases and J by 2 bases, 7 bases remained unmatched. This CDR3 has 17 residues. CDR1 is SGHKS, CDR2 YYEKEE, per germline (reference sequence). CDR3 protein: CASSFSGTGGFQETQYF. The CDR3 bases are TGTGCCAGCAGCTTTTCCGGGACAGGGGGCTTTCAAGAGACCCAGTACTTC. Combining the CDR3 with reference TRBV5-5 and TRBJ2-5 gives the whole variable domain DAGVTQSPTHLIKTRGQQVTLRCSPISGHKSVSWYQQVLGQGPQFIFQYYEKEERGRGNFPDRFSARQFPNYSSELNVNALLLGDSALYLCASSFSGTGGFQETQYFGPGTRLLVL.

This clone has a handful of counts. The DNA of the CDR3 is TGTGCCACCAGTGATAGGGGAGCTGAAGCTTTCTTT. Protein sequence: CATSDRGAEAFF. The V gene is TRBV24-1, the J gene TRBJ1-1, with D possibly matching TRBD1 (5 bases). Deletions cut 3 bases from V and 6 bases from J, with 7 bases between. The CDR3 is 12 residues long. CDR1 KGHDR and CDR2 SFDVKD come from the germline V gene.

The genes are TRBV5-1 and TRBJ2-2; TRBD2 is a possible D gene (5 bases). Germline V gene data show CDR1 as SGHRS and CDR2 as YFSETQ. The CDR3 has 16 amino acids. The V and J ends lost 4 bases and 6 bases respectively, with 19 bases between them. This CDR3 is CASSLPSSTGSGELFF. For the CDR3, the DNA is TGCGCCAGCAGCCTGCCCTCTTCCACGGGGTCCGGGGAGCTGTTTTTT. Based on the CDR3 plus reference TRBV5-1 and TRBJ2-2, the full variable domain is KAGVTQTPRYLIKTRGQQVTLSCSPISGHRSVSWYQQTPGQGLQFLFEYFSETQRNKGNFPGRFSGRQFSNSRSEMNVSTLELGDSALYLCASSLPSSTGSGELFFGEGSRLTVL.

The CDR3 DNA reads as TGTGCCAGCAGCCCCAGGGACAGCGAAAAACTGTTTTTT. Encoded protein: CASSPRDSEKLFF. This sequence joins TRBV4-2 and TRBJ1-4; 7 nucleotides match TRBD1. Per germline, CDR1 LGHNA and CDR2 YNFKEQ. The CDR3 has 13 amino acids. V lost 4 bases to trimming and J lost 8 bases; unmatched junction nucleotides: 4.

This chain links TRBV7-2 with TRBJ1-4; D gene uncertain. This CDR3 region has 14 residues. Trimming left V 5 bases short and J 7 bases short, with 14 bases between. Germline-derived CDR1 and CDR2 are SGHTA and FQGNSA. The CDR3 DNA reads TGTGCCAGCAGCCCCAGGCTTCTCGGTGAAAAACTGTTTTTT. It codes for CASSPRLLGEKLFF. The full variable domain, its missing parts supplied by reference TRBV7-2 and TRBJ1-4, is GAGVSQSPSNKVTEKGKDVELRCDPISGHTALYWYRQSLGQGLEFLIYFQGNSAPDKSGLPSDRFSAERTGGSVSTLTIQRTQQEDSAVYLCASSPRLLGEKLFFGSGTQLSVL.

This chain links TRBV24-1 with TRBJ2-3, with TRBD1 matching over 7 bases. This CDR3 region has 15 residues. Germline V CDR1 and CDR2: KGHDR, SFDVKD. J gave up 4 bases and V 4 bases, and 7 bases lay outside the gene matches. Here the CDR3 reads CATSDRRQGPDTQYF. The CDR3 DNA reads TGTGCCACCAGTGACAGGCGACAGGGCCCAGATACGCAGTATTTT.

This clone is a singleton in its sample. J is TRBJ2-5 and V is TRBV2, with D possibly being TRBD1 (6 bases). From germline, CDR1 is SNHLY and CDR2 FYNNEI. Trimming took off 6 bases at V and 1 base at J, with 12 bases between the two ends. The CDR3 has 14 amino acids. As DNA, the CDR3 is TGTGCCAGCAGCGCTGGACAGATCCAAGAGACCCAGTACTTC. Its translation is CASSAGQIQETQYF.

The chain is built from TRBV27 and TRBJ1-1; unclear D gene. This CDR3 spans 14 amino acids. Trimming shortened V by 6 bases and J by 1 base, and 12 bases separated the two germline ends. CDR1 MNHEY and CDR2 SMNVEV come from the germline V gene (reference sequence). The CDR3 here is CASRPFPGNTEAFF. For the CDR3, the DNA is TGTGCCAGCAGGCCATTTCCTGGGAACACTGAAGCTTTCTTT.

The rearrangement uses TRBV21-1 and TRBJ2-7; the D call of TRBD1 is as the table states it, not checked on the DNA. TRBV21-1 corresponds to a pseudogene. The CDR3 length is 18 residues. CDR3 sequence reads: CASSPNPGTGPALDEQYF. The CDR3 DNA reads as TGTGCCAGCAGTCCCAACCCGGGGACAGGGCCCGCCCTGGACGAGCAGTACTTC.

The chain employs TRBV14 and TRBJ1-1; 7 bases fit TRBD1. The CDR3 spans 18 residues. Germline values: CDR1 SGHDN, CDR2 FVKESK. The trim removed 3 bases at V and 0 bases at J, leaving 13 bases unmatched. Here the CDR3 reads CASSQTITPGTVNTEAFF. In DNA form, the CDR3 reads TGTGCCAGCAGCCAGACTATCACCCCCGGGACAGTGAACACTGAAGCTTTCTTT.

This chain joins TRBV5-5 and TRBJ1-1; D is ambiguous. The CDR3 is 13 amino acids. Trimming took off 1 base at V and 5 bases at J, with 9 bases between the two ends. In germline, CDR1 is SGHKS, CDR2 YYEKEE (reference sequence). CDR3 protein: CASSLLTATEAFF. CDR3 nucleotides: TGTGCCAGCAGCTTGTTAACAGCAACTGAAGCTTTCTTT.

This chain's CDR3 is CASSQGQGAYQPQHF. The CDR3 coding sequence is TGTGCCAGCAGCCAGGGACAGGGGGCCTATCAGCCCCAGCATTTT. The chain recombines TRBV3-1 (or the pseudogene TRBV3-2) with TRBJ1-5, with TRBD1 identical over 12 bases. The germline V gene has CDR1 LGHDT and CDR2 YNNKEL (reference sequence). The CDR3 is made up of 15 amino acids. The ends lost 3 bases at V and 5 bases at J; junction bases unmatched: 2.

The V and J genes are TRBV27 and TRBJ1-2; 8 nucleotides line up with TRBD1. V gave up 5 bases and J gave up 8 bases; unmatched junction bases: 16. The germline gives CDR1 MNHEY, CDR2 SMNVEV (reference sequence). This CDR3 comprises 16 residues. The CDR3 is CASSPSTGGSMRGYTF. The CDR3 region has the DNA TGTGCCAGCAGTCCCAGCACAGGGGGGTCGATGAGAGGCTACACCTTC.

This chain connects TRBV19 to TRBJ2-7, with 8 bases lining up with TRBD2. Germline V gene data show CDR1 as LNHDA and CDR2 as SQIVND (reference sequence). CDR3 length equals 15 residues. Trimming at V came to 7 bases and at J to 2 bases, leaving 10 bases not matched to a gene. The CDR3 is CASNAKAGGAYEQYF. DNA for the CDR3: TGTGCCAGTAACGCCAAGGCGGGGGGTGCCTACGAGCAGTACTTC.

This rearrangement joins TRBV5-4 to TRBJ2-4, with 9 nucleotides matching TRBD2. CDR1 and CDR2 from the germline V gene are SGHNT and YYREEE (reference sequence). Trimming at V came to 3 bases and at J to 4 bases, leaving 5 bases not matched to a gene. CDR3 length equals 15 residues. CDR3 nucleotides: TGTGCCAGCAGCTCCTTAGCGGGGGCGAAAAACATTCAGTACTTC. Protein: CASSSLAGAKNIQYF.

The chain is built from TRBV9 and TRBJ1-5; 7 nucleotides agree with TRBD1. The CDR3 has 15 amino acids. V shed 1 base, J shed 0 bases, and the junction held 1 base outside the gene matches. CDR1 SGDLS and CDR2 YYNGEE come from the germline V gene. CDR3 DNA sequence: TGTGCCAGCAGCGTACAGGGGGGTAGCAATCAGCCCCAGCATTTT. Protein sequence: CASSVQGGSNQPQHF.

The J gene is TRBJ1-1, the V gene TRBV12-3 or TRBV12-4; D gene unclear. Trimming took 3 bases from V and 1 from J, leaving 6 bases between them. There are 13 residues in the CDR3. The CDR3 sequence: CASSFNRNTEAFF. The CDR3 region has the DNA TGTGCCAGCAGTTTTAATCGGAACACTGAAGCTTTCTTT.

CDR3 loop: CASHGGTSSDTQYF. In nucleotides, the CDR3 is TGCGCCAGCCACGGAGGGACGAGTTCAGATACGCAGTATTTT. This chain connects TRBV5-1 to TRBJ2-3, with D maybe TRBD2 (6 bases). This CDR3 is 14 amino acids long. Trimming cost V 7 bases and J 4 bases, with 16 bases left between them. Per the germline V gene, CDR1 is SGHRS and CDR2 is YFSETQ.

The gene calls are TRBV7-2 and TRBJ2-1; the match to TRBD2 covers 10 bases. V gave up 6 bases and J gave up 7 bases; unmatched junction bases: 9. Germline CDR1 and CDR2: SGHTA and FQGNSA. This CDR3 has 15 amino acids. Here the CDR3 DNA reads TGTGCCAGCAGTCCAACTAGCGGGGTCAGGAATGAGCAGTTCTTC. Protein: CASSPTSGVRNEQFF. Full variable domain (missing parts from reference TRBV7-2 and TRBJ2-1): GAGVSQSPSNKVTEKGKDVELRCDPISGHTALYWYRQSLGQGLEFLIYFQGNSAPDKSGLPSDRFSAERTGGSVSTLTIQRTQQEDSAVYLCASSPTSGVRNEQFFGPGTRLTVL.

The rearrangement uses TRBV28 and TRBJ2-6; D unclear. The V end lost 7 bases, the J end lost 9 bases, and 16 bases lay between the germline ends. The CDR3 sequence is 14 residues long. Germline V gene data show CDR1 as MDHEN and CDR2 as SYDVKM. CDR3 loop: CASKRPVSGNVLTF. In nucleotides, the CDR3 is TGTGCCAGCAAACGACCGGTTAGTGGCAACGTCCTGACTTTC.